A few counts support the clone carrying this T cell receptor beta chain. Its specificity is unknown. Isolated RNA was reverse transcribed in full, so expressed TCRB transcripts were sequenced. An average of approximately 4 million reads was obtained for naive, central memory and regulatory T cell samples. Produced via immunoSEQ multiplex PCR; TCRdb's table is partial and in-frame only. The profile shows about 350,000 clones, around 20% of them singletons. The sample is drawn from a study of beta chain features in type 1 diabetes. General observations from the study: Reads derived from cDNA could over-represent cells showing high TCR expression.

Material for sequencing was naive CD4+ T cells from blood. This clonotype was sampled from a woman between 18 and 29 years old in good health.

CDR3 nucleotides: TGTGCCAGCAGCCCCCGGGACACCCTTGAGCAGTACTTC. Protein product: CASSPRDTLEQYF. The chain has TRBV11-2 and TRBJ2-7; TRBD1 is a possible D gene (6 bases). Trimming removed 5 bases at V and 7 bases at J, with 15 bases between. Germline CDR1 and CDR2: SGHAT and FQNNGV. The CDR3 consists of 13 residues.